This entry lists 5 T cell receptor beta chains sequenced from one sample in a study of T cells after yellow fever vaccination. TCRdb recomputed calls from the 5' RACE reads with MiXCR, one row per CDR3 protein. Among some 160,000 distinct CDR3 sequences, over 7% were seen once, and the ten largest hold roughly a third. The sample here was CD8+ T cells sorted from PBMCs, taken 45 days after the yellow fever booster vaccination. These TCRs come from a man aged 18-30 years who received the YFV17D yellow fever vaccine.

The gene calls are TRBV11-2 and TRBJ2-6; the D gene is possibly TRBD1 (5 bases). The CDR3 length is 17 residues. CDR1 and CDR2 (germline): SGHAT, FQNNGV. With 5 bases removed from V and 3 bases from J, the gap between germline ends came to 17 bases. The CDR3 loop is CASSLGAGRLGANVLTF. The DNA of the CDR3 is TGTGCCAGCAGCCTAGGGGCAGGAAGGCTTGGGGCCAACGTCCTGACTTTC.

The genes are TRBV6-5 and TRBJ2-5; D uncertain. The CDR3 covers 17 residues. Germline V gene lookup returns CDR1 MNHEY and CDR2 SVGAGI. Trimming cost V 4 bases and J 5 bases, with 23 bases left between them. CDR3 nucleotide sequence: TGTGCCAGCAGTTCACACCCCGACATAGTCCTGGGGGAGACCCAGTACTTC. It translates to CASSSHPDIVLGETQYF.

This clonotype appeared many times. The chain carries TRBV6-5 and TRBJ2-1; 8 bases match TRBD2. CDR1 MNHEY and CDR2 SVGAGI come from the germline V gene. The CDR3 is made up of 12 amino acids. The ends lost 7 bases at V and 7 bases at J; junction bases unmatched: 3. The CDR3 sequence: CASTGGSNEQFF. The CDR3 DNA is TGTGCCAGCACGGGGGGGAGTAATGAGCAGTTCTTC.

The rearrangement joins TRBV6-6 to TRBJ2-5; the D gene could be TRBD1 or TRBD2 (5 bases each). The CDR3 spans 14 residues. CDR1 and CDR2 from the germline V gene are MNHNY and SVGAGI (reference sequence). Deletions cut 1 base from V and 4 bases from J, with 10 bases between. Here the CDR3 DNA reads TGTGCCAGCAGTTACTGGGACCCCAGAGAGACCCAGTACTTC. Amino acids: CASSYWDPRETQYF.

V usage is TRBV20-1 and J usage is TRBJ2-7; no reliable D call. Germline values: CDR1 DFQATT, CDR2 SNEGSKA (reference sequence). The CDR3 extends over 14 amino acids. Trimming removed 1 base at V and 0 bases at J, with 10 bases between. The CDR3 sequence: CSARGEVLSYEQYF. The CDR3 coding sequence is TGCAGTGCTAGAGGGGAAGTTCTCTCCTACGAGCAGTACTTC.